The T cell receptor (beta chain) under discussion was sequenced for a study of blood T cell repertoires in COVID-19. The wider study: Spain, Italy and the United States supplied samples that represented acute and convalescent COVID-19. PBMCs, B-cell-depleted T cells, or T cells provided the cDNA or gDNA that made up the material.

This clone was counted a few times. How the authors handled the data: For nucleated cells, counts were estimated from reference gene primer amplification. Repertoires were generated with immunoSEQ multiplex PCR, while TCRdb's copy carries only in-frame clones and drops some. For V, J and clone size, that table is used; D and trimming come from the DNA. This repertoire shows some 95,000 clones, approximately 76% found once; its top ten account for 7%. The CDR3 runs to 14 residues. Germline V gene data show CDR1 as SGHAT and CDR2 as FQNNGV. The V end lost 1 base, the J end lost 4 bases, and 10 bases lay between the germline ends.

The origin of this receptor is a man between 65 and 79 years old with acute or convalescent COVID-19. Sequenced material: peripheral blood. The chain employs TRBV11-2 and TRBJ1-1, with TRBD1 as a possible D gene (5 bases). CDR3 loop: CASSLGGGGTEAFF. The DNA of the CDR3 is TGTGCCAGCAGCTTAGGGGGCGGGGGCACTGAAGCTTTCTTT.